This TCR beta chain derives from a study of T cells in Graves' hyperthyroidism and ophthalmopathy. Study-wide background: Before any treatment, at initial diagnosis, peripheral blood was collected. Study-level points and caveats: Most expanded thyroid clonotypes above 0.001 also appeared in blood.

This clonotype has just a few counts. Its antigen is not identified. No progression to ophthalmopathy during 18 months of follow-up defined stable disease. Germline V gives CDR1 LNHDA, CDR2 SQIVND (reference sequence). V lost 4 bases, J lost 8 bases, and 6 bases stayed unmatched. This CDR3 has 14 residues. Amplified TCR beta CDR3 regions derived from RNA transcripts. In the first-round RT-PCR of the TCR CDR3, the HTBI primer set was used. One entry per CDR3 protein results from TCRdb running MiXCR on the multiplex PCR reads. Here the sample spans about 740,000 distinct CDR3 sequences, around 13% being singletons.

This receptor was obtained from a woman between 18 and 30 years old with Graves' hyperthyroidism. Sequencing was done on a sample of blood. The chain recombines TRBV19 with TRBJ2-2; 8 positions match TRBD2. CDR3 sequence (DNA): TGTGCCAGTAGTACTCCGGGACTAGTTGGGGAGCTGTTTTTT. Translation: CASSTPGLVGELFF. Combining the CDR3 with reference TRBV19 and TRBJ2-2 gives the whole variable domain DGGITQSPKYLFRKEGQNVTLSCEQNLNHDAMYWYRQDPGQGLRLIYYSQIVNDFQKGDIAEGYSVSREKKESFPLTVTSAQKNPTAFYLCASSTPGLVGELFFGEGSRLTVL.